Included here is one T cell receptor beta chain sequence, with context. Its specificity is not known. The CDR3 is 15 residues long. Per germline, CDR1 KGHSH and CDR2 LQKENI. Deletions cut 6 bases from V and 6 bases from J, with 15 bases between. RNA transcripts gave rise to amplified TCR beta CDR3 regions. Primed by the HTBI set, a first-round RT-PCR was run on the TCR CDR3. Each CDR3 protein is one row after TCRdb ran MiXCR on the multiplex PCR reads. The sample lists hundreds of thousands of distinct CDR3 sequences, 15% to 17% occurring once. The data are from a study of T cells in Graves' hyperthyroidism and ophthalmopathy. Study results and caveats: Blood also carried most thyroid clonotypes expanded above 0.001.

PBMCs were obtained from 10 ml fresh peripheral blood. This sequence joins TRBV18 and TRBJ1-6, with D perhaps matching TRBD1 (6 bases). The sequence was obtained from a woman under 30 with Graves' hyperthyroidism. Sequencing used blood. CDR3 nucleotides: TGTGCCAGCTCGCCCGACAGGCCCCCTAATTCACCCCTCCACTTT. Encoded protein: CASSPDRPPNSPLHF.